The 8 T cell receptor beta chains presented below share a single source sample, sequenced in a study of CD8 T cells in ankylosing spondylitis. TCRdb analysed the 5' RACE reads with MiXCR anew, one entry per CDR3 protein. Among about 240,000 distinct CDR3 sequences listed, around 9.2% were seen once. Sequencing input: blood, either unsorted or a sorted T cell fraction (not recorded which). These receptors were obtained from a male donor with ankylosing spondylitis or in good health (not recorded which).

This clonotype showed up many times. CDR3 sequence (DNA): TGTGCCAGCAGTTTCCTAGCGGGGGGTTCTTCCTACAATGAGCAGTTCTTC. Its protein is CASSFLAGGSSYNEQFF. This chain links TRBV27 with TRBJ2-1, with 11 nucleotides matching TRBD2. This CDR3 spans 17 amino acids. V gave up 3 bases and J gave up 1 base; unmatched junction bases: 5. Per the germline V gene, CDR1 is MNHEY and CDR2 is SMNVEV (reference sequence).

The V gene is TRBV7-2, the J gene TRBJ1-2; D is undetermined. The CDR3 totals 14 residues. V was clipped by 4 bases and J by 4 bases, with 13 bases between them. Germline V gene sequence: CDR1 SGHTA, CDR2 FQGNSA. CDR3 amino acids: CASSYPVGPYGYTF. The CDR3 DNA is TGTGCCAGCAGCTACCCGGTGGGCCCCTATGGCTACACCTTC.

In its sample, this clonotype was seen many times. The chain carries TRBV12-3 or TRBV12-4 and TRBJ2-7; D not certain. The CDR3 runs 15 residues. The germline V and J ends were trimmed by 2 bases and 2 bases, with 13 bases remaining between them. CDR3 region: CASSLSGDFPYEQYF. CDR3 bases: TGTGCCAGCAGTTTATCAGGCGATTTTCCCTACGAGCAGTACTTC.

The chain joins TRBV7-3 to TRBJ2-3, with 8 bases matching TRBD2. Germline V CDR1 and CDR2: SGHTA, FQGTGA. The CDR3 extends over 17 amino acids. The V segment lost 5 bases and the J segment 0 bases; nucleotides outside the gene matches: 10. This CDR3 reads CASSLVLAGSSTDTQYF. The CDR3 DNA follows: TGTGCCAGCAGCCTCGTGCTAGCGGGCTCTAGCACAGATACGCAGTATTTT.

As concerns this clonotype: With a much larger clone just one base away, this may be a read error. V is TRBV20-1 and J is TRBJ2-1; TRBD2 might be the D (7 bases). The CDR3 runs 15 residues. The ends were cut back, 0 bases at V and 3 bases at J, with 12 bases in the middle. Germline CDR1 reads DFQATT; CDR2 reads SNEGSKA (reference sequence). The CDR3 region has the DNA TGCAGTGCTAGAGATCAGCGGGGACACTACAATGAGCAGTTCTTC. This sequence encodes CSARDQRGHYNEQFF.

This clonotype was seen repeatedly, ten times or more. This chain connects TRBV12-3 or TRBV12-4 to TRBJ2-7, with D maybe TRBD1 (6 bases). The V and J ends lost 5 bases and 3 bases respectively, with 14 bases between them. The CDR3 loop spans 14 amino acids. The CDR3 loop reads CASSNGTHFYEQYF. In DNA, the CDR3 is TGTGCCAGCAGTAACGGGACACACTTCTACGAGCAGTACTTC.

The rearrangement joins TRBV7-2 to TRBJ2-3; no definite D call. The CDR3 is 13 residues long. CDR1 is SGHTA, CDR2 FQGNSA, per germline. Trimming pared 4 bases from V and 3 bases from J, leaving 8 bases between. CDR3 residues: CASSSSTTDTQYF. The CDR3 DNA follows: TGTGCCAGCAGCTCCAGTACAACAGATACGCAGTATTTT. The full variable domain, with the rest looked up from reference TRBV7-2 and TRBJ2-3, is GAGVSQSPSNKVTEKGKDVELRCDPISGHTALYWYRQSLGQGLEFLIYFQGNSAPDKSGLPSDRFSAERTGGSVSTLTIQRTQQEDSAVYLCASSSSTTDTQYFGPGTRLTVL.

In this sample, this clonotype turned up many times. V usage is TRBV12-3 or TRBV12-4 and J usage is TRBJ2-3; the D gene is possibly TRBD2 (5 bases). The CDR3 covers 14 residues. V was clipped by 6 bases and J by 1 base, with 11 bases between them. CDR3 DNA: TGTGCCAGCAGGCCGGGATCGGGCACAGATACGCAGTATTTT. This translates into CASRPGSGTDTQYF.